This entry concerns a single TCR beta chain. Its specific antigen is unknown. One base away there is no much larger clone; base qualities are not given. The data derive from a study of radiation and T cells in renal cell carcinoma (dated by TCRdb to between 2020 and 2021). About the study as a whole: Samples were obtained from a clinical trial, in which 15 Gy stereotactic body radiation therapy was delivered to primary renal cell carcinomas and nephrectomy was performed 4 weeks later. A total of 53 samples underwent TCR beta sequencing, made up of roughly 26 tumors and some 27 peripheral blood samples. Across all 50 or so samples, 4,016,671 unique CDR3 nucleotide sequences encoding over 2.5 million unique CDR3 amino acid sequences were identified.

Following the manufacturer's recommendations, the immunoSEQ kit was used to generate TCR beta libraries from genomic DNA. Library preparation used a first multiplex PCR with proprietary primers, then a second PCR adding unique barcodes, with bead cleanups after each round. A kit-provided positive control reaction and a negative control reaction were included in every sample batch. The final libraries were assessed on an Agilent 4200 TapeStation D1000 ScreenTape, pooled by volume, and quantified by qPCR. Sequencing was performed on an Illumina NextSeq500 with a MidOutput 150-cycle cartridge, and 156 Read1 and 15 Index1 cycles were run with kit custom primers. The pooled library was loaded at roughly 0.93 pM, with a roughly 20% PhiX control spiked in. The published analysis was carried out like this. The vendor-processed data were analyzed in R, and a clonotype was defined as all T cells that share the same CDR3 nucleotide sequence. For clone abundance analyses, frequencies were normalized to the 10,000 most abundant clones in each sample. Before analysis, public T cell clones were removed, and these numbered fewer than five per sample on average. Tumor-enriched and baseline blood-enriched clonotypes were defined by at least a 32-fold difference in abundance between compartments. A beta-binomial differential abundance model was used to identify clonotypes that expanded or contracted between blood time points. Similarity between tumor and blood repertoires was quantified using the Baroni-Urbani and Buser coefficient, and groups were compared with two-tailed Wilcoxon tests in R. This is the immuneACCESS table as TCRdb keeps it, with only in-frame sequences that have V and J called. A part of the clones is gone; compared with another copy, unresolved V genes explain less than half, and the rest is unexplained. The DNA gave D and trimming, while V, J and clone size come from that table. The sample records tens of thousands of clones, just over 75% of which are singletons. The top ten clones comprise 6.8% of the sample.

The CDR3 runs 14 amino acids, cysteine and phenylalanine included. Left in the record is the CDR3 DNA by itself, 42 bases read in frame from the first base. The germline V gene (reference sequence) yields GTSNPN for CDR1 and SVGIG for CDR2. V drops 2 bases and J drops 3 bases, leaving 10 bases in between. The intended sense of this specimen's time point label: blood 2 weeks post-SBRT. What the treatment or condition label conveys for this sample: 15 Gy SBRT to primary tumor, nephrectomy 4 weeks later. Serial peripheral blood from radiation-treated patients was sampled at baseline, 2 weeks and 4 weeks after SBRT to track tumor-enriched clonotypes. All patients had renal cell carcinoma with clear cell pathology. The QIAamp DNA Blood Mini Kit (Qiagen) was used to prepare genomic DNA for TCR sequencing. Only samples passing all quality control checks were included in the analyses. Findings and caveats that apply to the study as a whole: Changes in the blood repertoire were not tracked past 4 weeks after treatment. An increase in top tumor clonotypes in blood was observed from baseline to 2 weeks post-radiation, followed by contraction by 4 weeks, which was taken to suggest transient expansion of tumor-resident clones. Because pretreatment tumor biopsies were not available, the baseline intratumoral presence of clonotypes could not be determined. With a single-armed trial design, the study had no way to address how radiation dose or scheduling affects the TCR repertoire.

The material sequenced was blood, taken from a patient whose treatment included radiotherapy and nephrectomy. Recombination linked TRBV30 to TRBJ2-2; a tentative D call is TRBD2 (5 bases match). The sequence was obtained from a man aged 55 to 69 with renal cell carcinoma. The CDR3 here reads CAWSTSGYTGELFF. The base sequence is TGTGCCTGGAGTACCAGCGGTTACACCGGGGAGCTGTTTTTT.